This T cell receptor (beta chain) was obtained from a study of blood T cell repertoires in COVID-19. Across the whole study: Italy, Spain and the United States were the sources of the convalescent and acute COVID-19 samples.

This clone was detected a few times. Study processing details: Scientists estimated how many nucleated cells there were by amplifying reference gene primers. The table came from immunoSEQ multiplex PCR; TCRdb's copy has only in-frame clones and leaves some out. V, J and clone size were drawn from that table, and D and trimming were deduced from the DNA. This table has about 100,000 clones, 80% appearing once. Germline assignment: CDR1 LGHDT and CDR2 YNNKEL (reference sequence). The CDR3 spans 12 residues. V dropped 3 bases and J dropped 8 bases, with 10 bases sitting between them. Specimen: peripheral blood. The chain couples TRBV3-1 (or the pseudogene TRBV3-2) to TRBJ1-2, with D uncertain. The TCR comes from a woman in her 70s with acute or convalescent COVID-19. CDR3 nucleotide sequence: TGTGCCAGCAGCCAGAGGACTCACGGCTACACCTTC. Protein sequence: CASSQRTHGYTF.